This T cell receptor beta chain was sequenced for a study of CD8+ T cells in alopecia areata. Study-wide context: Dosing with tofacitinib proceeded for 6 to 18 months, followed by 6 months off drug. Regarding the study as a whole: Scalp clonality dropped significantly under tofacitinib, as did expanded CD8+ top-100 clones. Lesional scalp, especially alopecia totalis/universalis, showed higher clonality than normal scalp. A great number of expanded lesional clones endured in scalp and blood during tofacitinib.

RNA extraction and reverse transcription yielded cDNA as sequencing template. Data came from immunoSEQ multiplex PCR; TCRdb stores just in-frame clones and leaves some out. The sample includes some 200,000 clones, roughly 44% of them seen just once. The sample's treatment: oral pan-JAK inhibitor, 5-10 mg twice daily. Between the trimmed V and J ends, which lost 6 bases and 0 bases, there was a span of 12 bases. CDR1 is SNHLY, CDR2 FYNNEI, per germline. The CDR3 spans 15 residues. About this clone itself: Its antigen is not identified.

This sequence originates from a human donor with alopecia areata. J is TRBJ1-5 and V is TRBV2, with TRBD1 as a possible D gene (6 bases). The sample was CD4+ T cells sorted from blood, taken at approximately week 36, from a patient treated with tofacitinib. CDR3 in DNA: TGTGCCAGCAGGGGGTCGGGGGCTAGCAATCAGCCCCAGCATTTT. Its translation: CASRGSGASNQPQHF.